This T cell receptor beta chain was documented in a study of Ad26.COV2.S vaccination and SARS-CoV-2 variants. Overall study results and limits: Breadth, reportedly substantial, characterized the spike-specific CD8+ and CD4+ T cell responses after vaccination. Vaccine and placebo recipients had comparable breadth of non-spike TCRs.

Remarks on this clone: What it recognizes is unknown.

V shed 0 bases and J shed 6 bases, with 10 bases lying between them. This CDR3 has 14 residues. Germline V gene lookup returns CDR1 SGHRS and CDR2 YFSETQ. Treatment of the sample: roughly 19 received Ad26.COV2.S at low or high dose, single or two shots; about five received placebo; per-sample allocation not given. Day 63 after the first injection of vaccine or placebo was the sampling time. TCRdb's table, derived via immunoSEQ multiplex PCR, lists solely in-frame clones and lacks some. This sample yields a few hundred thousand clones, of which roughly 90% are seen a single time; 3.6% belongs to the top ten.

This TCR was recovered from a person aged 18-60 years who received the Ad26.COV2.S COVID-19 vaccine or a placebo. This rearrangement joins TRBV5-1 to TRBJ2-1; tentatively, D is TRBD2 (6 bases). The sequences come from peripheral blood, collected in a trial of Ad26.COV2.S vaccine versus placebo. The CDR3 region has the DNA TGCGCCAGCAGCTTGGTTGGGACTTCCAATGAGCAGTTCTTC. Amino acids: CASSLVGTSNEQFF.